The 5 T cell receptor beta chains in this list originate from one sample, sequenced in a study of identical twins. TCRdb passed the 5' RACE reads through MiXCR, listing each CDR3 protein once. The sample has some 1,700,000 distinct CDR3 sequences; about 32% are singletons. Specimen: cord blood. The receptors derive from a newborn girl in good health.

V gene TRBV10-3 combines with J gene TRBJ2-3; TRBD1 or TRBD2 may be the D gene (7 bases each). CDR1 is ENHRY and CDR2 is SYGVKD in the germline V gene. With 7 bases removed from V and 6 bases from J, the gap between germline ends came to 11 bases. This CDR3 contains 12 residues. The CDR3 is CAITGGADTQYF. CDR3 sequence (DNA): TGTGCCATCACAGGGGGGGCGGATACGCAGTATTTT.

This clonotype was seen ten or more times. DNA of the CDR3: TGTGCCAGCAGTGACCCAGCCCTGACCAAAGAGACCCAGTACTTC. Its protein product is CASSDPALTKETQYF. The chain uses TRBV2 and TRBJ2-5; D gene uncertain. Looked up from germline, CDR1 is SNHLY and CDR2 is FYNNEI. Trimming pared 3 bases from V and 3 bases from J, leaving 14 bases between. The CDR3 extends over 15 amino acids.

This clonotype was counted at least ten times. Relative to the germline gene, one junction end is altered; a read error may explain this. The chain has TRBV7-2 and TRBJ2-3; 8 bases match TRBD2. The CDR3 is 15 amino acids. Per the germline V gene, CDR1 is SGHTA and CDR2 is FQGNSA. CDR3 loop: CASSLLAGTTDTQYF. The DNA of the CDR3 is TGCGCCAGCAGCTTGTTAGCGGGAACCACAGATACGCAGTATTTT.

Concerning this clonotype: Germline is not matched at one junction end, which may reflect a read error. This sequence joins TRBV2 and TRBJ1-2; no definite D call. The CDR3 sequence is 12 residues long. CDR1 and CDR2 from the germline V gene are SNHLY and FYNNEI. For the CDR3, the DNA is TGTGCCAGCAGTGGGGGAGCCTATGGCCACACCTTC. It translates to CASSGGAYGHTF.

This clonotype was counted only a few times. The gene calls are TRBV6-4 and TRBJ1-1; D might be TRBD1 (5 bases). V was pared by 6 bases and J by 5 bases, with 13 bases between. The germline gives CDR1 MRHNA, CDR2 SNTAGT. This CDR3 is 13 amino acids long. The CDR3 DNA sequence: TGTGCCAGCAGGACTACAGGTCATACTGAAGCTTTCTTT. It translates to CASRTTGHTEAFF.